The clone carrying this T cell receptor (beta chain) was seen a handful of times. Its antigen is still unknown. With V trimmed by 0 bases and J by 7 bases, 5 bases remained unmatched. Germline V gives CDR1 SGHTA, CDR2 FQGNSA. This CDR3 is built from 15 residues. The record originates from a study of cytomegalovirus exposure and HLA in healthy donors. Regarding the study as a whole: Productive rates of about 87% or about 30% were seen for most TCR beta V segments in an earlier analysis.

Use of 60 Vbeta and 13 Jbeta primers characterized the PCR. Assay: immunoSEQ multiplex PCR; the TCRdb copy retains only in-frame clones and omits some. The sample has around 170,000 clones; around four fifths are singletons. This sequence joins TRBV7-2 and TRBJ1-4; 7 bases agree with TRBD1. The sequence came from a male donor in good health and CMV-seronegative. Source material: PBMCs. Here the CDR3 reads CASSLATGAGEKLFF. Here the CDR3 DNA reads TGTGCCAGCAGCTTAGCAACAGGGGCAGGTGAAAAACTGTTTTTT.